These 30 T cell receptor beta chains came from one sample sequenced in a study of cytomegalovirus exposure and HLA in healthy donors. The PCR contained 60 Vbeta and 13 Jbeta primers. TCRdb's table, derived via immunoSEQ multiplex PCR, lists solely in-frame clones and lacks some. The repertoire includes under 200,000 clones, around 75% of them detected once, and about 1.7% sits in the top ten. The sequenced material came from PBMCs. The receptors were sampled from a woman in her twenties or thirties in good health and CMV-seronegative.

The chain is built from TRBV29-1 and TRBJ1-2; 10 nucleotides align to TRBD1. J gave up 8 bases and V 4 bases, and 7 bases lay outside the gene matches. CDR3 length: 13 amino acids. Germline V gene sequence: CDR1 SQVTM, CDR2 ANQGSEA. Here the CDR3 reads CSVVDRDRGGYTF. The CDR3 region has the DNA TGCAGCGTTGTTGACAGGGACAGGGGCGGCTACACCTTC.

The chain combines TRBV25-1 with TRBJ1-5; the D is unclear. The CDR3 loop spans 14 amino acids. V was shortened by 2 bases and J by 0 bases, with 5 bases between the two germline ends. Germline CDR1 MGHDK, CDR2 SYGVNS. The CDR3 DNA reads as TGTGCCAGCAGTGAACGGTATAGCAATCAGCCCCAGCATTTT. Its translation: CASSERYSNQPQHF.

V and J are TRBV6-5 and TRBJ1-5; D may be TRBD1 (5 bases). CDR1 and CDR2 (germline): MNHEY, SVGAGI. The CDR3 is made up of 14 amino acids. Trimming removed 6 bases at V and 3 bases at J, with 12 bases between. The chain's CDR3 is CASRGGRDNQPQHF. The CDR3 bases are TGTGCCAGCAGGGGGGGTAGGGACAATCAGCCCCAGCATTTT.

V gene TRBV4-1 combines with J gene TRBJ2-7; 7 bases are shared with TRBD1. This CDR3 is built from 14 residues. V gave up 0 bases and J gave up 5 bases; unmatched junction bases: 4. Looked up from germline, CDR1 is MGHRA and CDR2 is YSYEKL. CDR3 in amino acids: CASSQEQGRDEQYF. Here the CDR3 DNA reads TGCGCCAGCAGCCAAGAACAGGGGCGGGACGAGCAGTACTTC.

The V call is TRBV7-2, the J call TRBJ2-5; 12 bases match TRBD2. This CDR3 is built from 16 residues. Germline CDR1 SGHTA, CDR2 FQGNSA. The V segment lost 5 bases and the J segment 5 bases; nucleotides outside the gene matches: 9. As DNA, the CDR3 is TGTGCCAGCAGCCCACGACTAGCGGGAGCTGCCGAGACCCAGTACTTC. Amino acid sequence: CASSPRLAGAAETQYF.

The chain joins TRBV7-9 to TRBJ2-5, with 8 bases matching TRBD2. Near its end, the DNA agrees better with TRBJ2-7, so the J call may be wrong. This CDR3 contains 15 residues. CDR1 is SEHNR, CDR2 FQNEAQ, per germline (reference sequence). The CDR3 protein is CASSLVLAGSYEQYF. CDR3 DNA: TGTGCCAGCAGCTTAGTTCTAGCGGGTTCCTACGAGCAGTACTTC.

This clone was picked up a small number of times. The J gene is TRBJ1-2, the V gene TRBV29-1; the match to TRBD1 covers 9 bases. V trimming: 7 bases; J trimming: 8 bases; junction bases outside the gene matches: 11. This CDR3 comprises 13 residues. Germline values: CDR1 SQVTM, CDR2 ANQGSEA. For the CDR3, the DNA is TGCAGCGCCAGCTTACAGGGGGCTAAGGGCTACACCTTC. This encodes CSASLQGAKGYTF.

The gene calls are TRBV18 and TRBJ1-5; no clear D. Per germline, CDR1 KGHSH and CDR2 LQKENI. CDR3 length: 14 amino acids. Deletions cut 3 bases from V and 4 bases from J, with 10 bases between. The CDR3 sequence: CASSPGGSNQPQHF. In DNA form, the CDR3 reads TGTGCCAGCTCACCCGGAGGGTCTAATCAGCCCCAGCATTTT.

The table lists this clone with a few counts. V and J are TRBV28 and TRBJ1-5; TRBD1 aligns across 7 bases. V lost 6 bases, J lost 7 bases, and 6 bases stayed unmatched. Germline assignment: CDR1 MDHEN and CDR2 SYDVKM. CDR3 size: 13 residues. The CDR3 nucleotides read TGTGCCAGCAGCGAAGGGGGCCTACAGCCCCAGCATTTT. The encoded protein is CASSEGGLQPQHF.

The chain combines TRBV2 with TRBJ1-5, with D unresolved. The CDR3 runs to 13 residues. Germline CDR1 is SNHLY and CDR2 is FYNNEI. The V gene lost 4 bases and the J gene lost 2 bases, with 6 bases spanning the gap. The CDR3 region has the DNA TGTGCCAGCAGTGTTGGCCGCAATCAGCCCCAGCATTTT. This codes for CASSVGRNQPQHF.

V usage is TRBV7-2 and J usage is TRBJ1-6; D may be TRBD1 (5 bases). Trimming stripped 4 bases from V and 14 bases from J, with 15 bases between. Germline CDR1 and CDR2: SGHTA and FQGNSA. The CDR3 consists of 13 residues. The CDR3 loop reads CASSSDGDWSLHF. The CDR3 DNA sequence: TGTGCCAGCAGCTCGGACGGGGACTGGTCCCTCCACTTT.

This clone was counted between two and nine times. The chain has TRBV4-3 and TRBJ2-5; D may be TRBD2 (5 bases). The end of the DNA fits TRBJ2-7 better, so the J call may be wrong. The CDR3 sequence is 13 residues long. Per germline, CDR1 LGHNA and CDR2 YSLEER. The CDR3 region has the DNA TGCGCCAGCAGCCAAAGACTAACCTACGAGCAGTACTTC. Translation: CASSQRLTYEQYF.

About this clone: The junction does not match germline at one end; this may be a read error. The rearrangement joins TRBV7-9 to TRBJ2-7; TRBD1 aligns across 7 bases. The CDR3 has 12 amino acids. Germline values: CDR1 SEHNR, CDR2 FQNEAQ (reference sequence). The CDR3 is CSSSVQGTEQYF. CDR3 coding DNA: TGTTCCAGCAGCGTACAGGGGACCGAGCAGTACTTC. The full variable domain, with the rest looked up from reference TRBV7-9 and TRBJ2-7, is DTGVSQNPRHKITKRGQNVTFRCDPISEHNRLYWYRQTLGQGPEFLTYFQNEAQLEKSRLLSDRFSAERPKGSFSTLEIQRTEQGDSAMYLCSSSVQGTEQYFGPGTRLTVT.

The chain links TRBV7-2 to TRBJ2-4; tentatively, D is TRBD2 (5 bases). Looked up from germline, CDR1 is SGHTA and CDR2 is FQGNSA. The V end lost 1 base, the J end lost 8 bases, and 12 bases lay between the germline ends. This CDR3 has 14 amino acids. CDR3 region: CASSLDRGTDIQYF. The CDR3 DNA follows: TGTGCCAGCAGCTTAGATCGGGGAACGGACATTCAGTACTTC.

CDR3 residues: CASKETGIPYEQYF. In DNA form, the CDR3 reads TGTGCCAGTAAGGAGACAGGGATTCCCTACGAGCAGTACTTC. The rearrangement joins TRBV19 to TRBJ2-7; 7 bases match TRBD1. Germline V lookup: CDR1 LNHDA, CDR2 SQIVND (reference sequence). The V segment lost 7 bases and the J segment 2 bases; nucleotides outside the gene matches: 8. CDR3 length: 14 residues.

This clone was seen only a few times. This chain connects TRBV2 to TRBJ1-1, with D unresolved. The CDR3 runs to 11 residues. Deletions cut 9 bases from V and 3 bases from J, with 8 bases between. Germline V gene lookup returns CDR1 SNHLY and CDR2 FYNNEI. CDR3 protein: CASSQHTEAFF. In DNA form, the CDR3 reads TGTGCCAGTTCACAGCACACTGAAGCTTTCTTT.

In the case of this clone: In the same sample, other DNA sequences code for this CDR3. The CDR3 here is CASSLGGGNEKLFF. The CDR3 region has the DNA TGTGCCAGCAGCTTAGGAGGGGGTAATGAAAAACTGTTTTTT. This rearrangement joins TRBV11-2 to TRBJ1-4; a weak D match, TRBD1 (6 bases). Germline CDR1 reads SGHAT; CDR2 reads FQNNGV. This CDR3 region has 14 residues. With 1 base removed from V and 4 bases from J, the gap between germline ends came to 7 bases.

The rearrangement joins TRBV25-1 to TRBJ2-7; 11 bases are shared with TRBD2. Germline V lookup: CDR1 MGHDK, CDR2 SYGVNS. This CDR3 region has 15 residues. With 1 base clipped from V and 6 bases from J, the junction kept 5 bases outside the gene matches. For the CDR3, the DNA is TGTGCCAGCAGTGAATTGCTAGCGGGAGGTTCCGAGCAGTACTTC. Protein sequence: CASSELLAGGSEQYF.

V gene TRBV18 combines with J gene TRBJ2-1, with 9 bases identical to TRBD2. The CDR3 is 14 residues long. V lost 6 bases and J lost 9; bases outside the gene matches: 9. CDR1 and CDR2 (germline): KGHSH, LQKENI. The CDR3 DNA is TGTGCCAGCTCCCCTGCGGGACTAGCAGTTGAGCAGTTCTTC. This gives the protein CASSPAGLAVEQFF.

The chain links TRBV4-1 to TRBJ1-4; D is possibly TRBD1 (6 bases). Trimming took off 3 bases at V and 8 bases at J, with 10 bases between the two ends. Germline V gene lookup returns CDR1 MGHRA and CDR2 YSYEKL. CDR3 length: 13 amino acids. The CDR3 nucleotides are TGCGCCAGCAGCCACCCAGGGGAGGAAAAACTGTTTTTT. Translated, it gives CASSHPGEEKLFF.

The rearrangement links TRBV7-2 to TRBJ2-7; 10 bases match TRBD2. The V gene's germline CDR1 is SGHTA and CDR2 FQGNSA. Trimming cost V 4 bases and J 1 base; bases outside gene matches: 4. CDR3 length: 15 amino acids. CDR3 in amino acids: CASSSTSGRSYEQYF. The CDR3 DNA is TGTGCCAGCAGCTCGACTAGCGGGCGATCCTACGAGCAGTACTTC.

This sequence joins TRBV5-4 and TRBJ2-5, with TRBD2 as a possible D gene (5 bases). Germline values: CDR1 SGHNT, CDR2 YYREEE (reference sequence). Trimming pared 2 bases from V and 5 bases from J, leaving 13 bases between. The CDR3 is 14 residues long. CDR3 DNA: TGTGCCAGCAGCTTTTCGCAAAGGAGGGAGACCCAGTACTTC. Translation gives CASSFSQRRETQYF.

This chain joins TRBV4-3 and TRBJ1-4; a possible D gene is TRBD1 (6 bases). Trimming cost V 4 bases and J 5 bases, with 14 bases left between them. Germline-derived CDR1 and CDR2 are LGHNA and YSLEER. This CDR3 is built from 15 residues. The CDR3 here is CASSPRGRGNEKLFF. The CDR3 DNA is TGCGCCAGCAGCCCCAGAGGCAGGGGAAATGAAAAACTGTTTTTT.

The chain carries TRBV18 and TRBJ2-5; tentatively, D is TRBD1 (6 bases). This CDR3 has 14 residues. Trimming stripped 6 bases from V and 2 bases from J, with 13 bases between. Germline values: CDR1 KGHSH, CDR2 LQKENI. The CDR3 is CASSNWGQQETQYF. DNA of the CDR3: TGTGCCAGCTCTAACTGGGGGCAGCAAGAGACCCAGTACTTC.

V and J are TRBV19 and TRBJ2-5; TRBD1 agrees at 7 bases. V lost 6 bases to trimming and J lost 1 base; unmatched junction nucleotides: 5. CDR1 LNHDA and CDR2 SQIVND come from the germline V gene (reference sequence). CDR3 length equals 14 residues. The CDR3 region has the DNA TGTGCCAGTAGACGCGACAGGGCCCAAGAGACCCAGTACTTC. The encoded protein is CASRRDRAQETQYF.

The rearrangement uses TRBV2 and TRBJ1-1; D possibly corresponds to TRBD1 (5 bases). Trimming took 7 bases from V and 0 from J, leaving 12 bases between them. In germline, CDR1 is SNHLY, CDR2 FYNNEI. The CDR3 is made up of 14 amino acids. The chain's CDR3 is CASIQRTLNTEAFF. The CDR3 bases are TGTGCCAGCATACAAAGGACACTGAACACTGAAGCTTTCTTT.

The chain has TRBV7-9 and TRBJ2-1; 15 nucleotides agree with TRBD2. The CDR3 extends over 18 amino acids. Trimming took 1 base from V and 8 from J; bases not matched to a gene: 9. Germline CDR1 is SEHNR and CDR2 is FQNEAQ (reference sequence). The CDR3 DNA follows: TGTGCCAGCAGCTTAGTCTCGGGACTAGCGGGAGGAATGGATGAGCAGTTCTTC. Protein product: CASSLVSGLAGGMDEQFF.

CDR3 in amino acids: CASSPGQGDTQYF. The CDR3 bases are TGTGCCAGTAGTCCGGGACAAGGTGATACGCAGTATTTT. This chain uses TRBV19 with TRBJ2-3; maybe TRBD1 (6 bases). The CDR3 sequence is 13 residues long. Germline V gives CDR1 LNHDA, CDR2 SQIVND (reference sequence). The germline V and J ends were trimmed by 5 bases and 6 bases, with 12 bases remaining between them.

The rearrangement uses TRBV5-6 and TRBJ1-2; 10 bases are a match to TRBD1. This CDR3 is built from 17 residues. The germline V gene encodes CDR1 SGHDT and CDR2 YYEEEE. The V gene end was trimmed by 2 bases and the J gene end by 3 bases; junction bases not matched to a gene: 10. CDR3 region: CASSLRQGAPGHYGYTF. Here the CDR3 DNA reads TGTGCCAGCAGCTTAAGACAGGGGGCCCCGGGCCACTATGGCTACACCTTC.

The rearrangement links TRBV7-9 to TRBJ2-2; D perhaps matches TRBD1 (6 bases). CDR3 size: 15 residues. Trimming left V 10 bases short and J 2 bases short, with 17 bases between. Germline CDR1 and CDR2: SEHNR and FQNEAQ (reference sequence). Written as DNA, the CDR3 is TGTGCCACAAAGAGTCGGACAGATAACACCGGGGAGCTGTTTTTT. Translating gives CATKSRTDNTGELFF.